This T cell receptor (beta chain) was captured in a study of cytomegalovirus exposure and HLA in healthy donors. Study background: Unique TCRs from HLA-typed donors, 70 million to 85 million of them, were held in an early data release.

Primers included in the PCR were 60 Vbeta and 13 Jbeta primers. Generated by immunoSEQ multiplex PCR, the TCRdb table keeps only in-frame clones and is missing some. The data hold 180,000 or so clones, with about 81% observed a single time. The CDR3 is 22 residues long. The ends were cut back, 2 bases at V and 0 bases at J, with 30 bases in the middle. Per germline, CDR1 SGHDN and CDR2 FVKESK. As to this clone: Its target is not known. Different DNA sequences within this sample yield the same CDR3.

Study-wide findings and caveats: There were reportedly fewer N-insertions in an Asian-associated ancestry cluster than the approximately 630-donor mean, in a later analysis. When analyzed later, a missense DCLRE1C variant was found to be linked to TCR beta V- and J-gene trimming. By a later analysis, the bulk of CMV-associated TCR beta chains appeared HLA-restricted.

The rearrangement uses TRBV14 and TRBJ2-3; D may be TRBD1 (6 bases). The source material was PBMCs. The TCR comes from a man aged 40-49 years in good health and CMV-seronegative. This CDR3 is CASSQRTLRGESGSTSTDTQYF. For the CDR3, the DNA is TGTGCCAGCAGCCAAAGAACCCTCAGGGGAGAGAGCGGATCGACTAGCACAGATACGCAGTATTTT.